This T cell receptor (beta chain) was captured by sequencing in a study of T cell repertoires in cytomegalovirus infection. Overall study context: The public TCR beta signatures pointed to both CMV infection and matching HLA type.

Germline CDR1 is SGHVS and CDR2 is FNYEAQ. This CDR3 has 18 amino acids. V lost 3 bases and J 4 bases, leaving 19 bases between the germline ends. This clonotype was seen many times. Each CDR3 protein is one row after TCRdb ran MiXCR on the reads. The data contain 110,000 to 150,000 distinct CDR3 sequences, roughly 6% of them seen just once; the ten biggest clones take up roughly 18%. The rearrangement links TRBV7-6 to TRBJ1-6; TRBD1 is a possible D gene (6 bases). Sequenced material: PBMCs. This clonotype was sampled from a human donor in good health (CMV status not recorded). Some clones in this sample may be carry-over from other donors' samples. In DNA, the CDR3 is TGTGCCAGCAGCTTGACGGGGGCGGGTCAGGGTTATAATTCACCCCTCCACTTT. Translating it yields CASSLTGAGQGYNSPLHF.